This T cell receptor beta chain was profiled in a study of blood T cells in healthy people across ages. For the second PCR, which ran for roughly 6 to 11 cycles, a sample-barcoded 5' primer and a J-beta primer mix were used. TCRdb redid the calling of the 5' RACE reads with MiXCR, one entry per CDR3 protein. The data show approximately 940,000 distinct CDR3 sequences, approximately 49% seen once. Each sample yielded at least 6.5 million isolated PBMCs. This clonotype was seen a handful of times. Its antigen is undetermined. General study points: PBMC samples, being unsorted, prevented any conclusive comparison of naive and antigen-experienced cells.

The CDR3 is made up of 16 amino acids. Germline CDR1 MNHEY, CDR2 SMNVEV (reference sequence). Input material: blood. This receptor was obtained from a man aged 30-40 years in good health. The chain carries TRBV27 and TRBJ2-4; 11 bases are a match to TRBD1. The J call may be incorrect, as the DNA end agrees better with TRBJ2-7. The CDR3 here is CASSSWDRGSPYEQYF. The CDR3 coding sequence is TGTGCCAGCAGTTCCTGGGACAGGGGGTCCCCCTACGAGCAGTACTTC.